The source of this TCR beta chain is a study of T cell repertoires in cytomegalovirus infection. Findings and limits, study-wide: CMV carriers having the relevant HLA were flagged by cumulative public TCR beta family frequency.

This CDR3 comprises 14 residues. Per germline, CDR1 KGHDR and CDR2 SFDVKD. Trimming took 0 bases from V and 7 from J, leaving 9 bases between them. Using its own MiXCR run on the reads, TCRdb lists one record per CDR3 protein. Found here are around 430,000 distinct CDR3 sequences, about two fifths of them singletons; the top ten hold just under 45%. Comments on this clonotype: Its antigen is still unknown.

The chain is built from TRBV24-1 and TRBJ2-1; maybe TRBD1 (5 bases). The TCR was taken from a human donor in good health (CMV status not recorded). Some clones in this sample may be carry-over from other donors' samples. The sample in question was cultured PBMCs, obtained from culture after CMV antigen stimulation. CDR3: CATSDLQGKNEQFF. CDR3 DNA: TGTGCCACCAGTGATTTGCAGGGAAAGAATGAGCAGTTCTTC.